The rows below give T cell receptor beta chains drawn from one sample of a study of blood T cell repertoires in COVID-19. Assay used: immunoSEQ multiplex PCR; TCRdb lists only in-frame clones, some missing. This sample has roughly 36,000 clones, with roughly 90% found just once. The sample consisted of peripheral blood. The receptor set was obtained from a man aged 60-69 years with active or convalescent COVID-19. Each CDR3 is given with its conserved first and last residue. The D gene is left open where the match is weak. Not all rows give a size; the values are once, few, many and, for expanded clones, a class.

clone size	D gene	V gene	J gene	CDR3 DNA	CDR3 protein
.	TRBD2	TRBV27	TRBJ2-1	TGTGCCAGCAGTTTACGGGGGACTAGCCGTAATGAGCAGTTCTTC	CASSLRGTSRNEQFF
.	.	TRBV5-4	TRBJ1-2	TGTGCCAGCAGCTTGGACCCCGCCAGGGCTAACTATGGCTACACCTTC	CASSLDPARANYGYTF
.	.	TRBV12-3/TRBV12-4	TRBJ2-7	TGTGCCAGCAGTTTTAACAAATACGAGCAGTACTTC	CASSFNKYEQYF
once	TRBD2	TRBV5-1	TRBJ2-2	TGCGCCAGCAGCATTGATAGCGGGGGGAACACCGGGGAGCTGTTTTTT	CASSIDSGGNTGELFF
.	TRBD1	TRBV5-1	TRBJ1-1	TGCGCCAGTAAGCCACCCGGGACAGCCTTCATGAACACTGAAGCTTTCTTT	CASKPPGTAFMNTEAFF
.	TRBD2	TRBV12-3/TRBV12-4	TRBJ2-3	TGTGCCAGCAGTTTCAGTAGCGGGGGCGATCCGTATTTT	CASSFSSGGDPYF
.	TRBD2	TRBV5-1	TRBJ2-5	TGCGCCAGCAGGTTAGCGGGGGCTCAAGAGACCCAGTACTTC	CASRLAGAQETQYF
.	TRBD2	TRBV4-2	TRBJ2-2	TGTGCCAGCAGCTCTGGCCTAGCGGGGGGGGCCACCGGGGAGCTGTTTTTT	CASSSGLAGGATGELFF
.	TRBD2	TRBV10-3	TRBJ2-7	TGTGCCTCCCGAGAGACTAGCGGGGACTCCTACGAGCAGTACTTC	CASRETSGDSYEQYF
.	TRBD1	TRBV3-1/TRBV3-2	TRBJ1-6	TGTGCCAGCAGCCCACAGGGGGAGGGTTCACCCCTCCACTTT	CASSPQGEGSPLHF
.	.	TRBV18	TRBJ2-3	TGTGCCAGCTCACCATGGGCTAACACAGATACGCAGTATTTT	CASSPWANTDTQYF
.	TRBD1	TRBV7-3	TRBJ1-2	TGTGCCAGCAGCCCCCAACCGGGACAGGGGTTCTATGGCTACACCTTC	CASSPQPGQGFYGYTF
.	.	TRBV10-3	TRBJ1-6	TGTGCCATCAGTGGGGCAGATTCACCCCTCCACTTT	CAISGADSPLHF
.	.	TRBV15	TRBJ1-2	TGTGCCACCAGCAGAGATACATCCCTGAACTATGGCTACACCTTC	CATSRDTSLNYGYTF
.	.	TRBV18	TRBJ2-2	TGTGCCAGCTCACCACCGAGTTCCGAGGAGCTGTTTTTT	CASSPPSSEELFF
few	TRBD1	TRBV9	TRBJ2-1	TGTGCCAGCAGCGTAAAAAGCGACTCAGGGGGATACAATGAGCAGTTCTTC	CASSVKSDSGGYNEQFF
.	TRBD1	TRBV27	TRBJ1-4	TGTGCCAGCAGTCCATACCGACAGGGGATAGACGAAAAACTGTTTTTT	CASSPYRQGIDEKLFF
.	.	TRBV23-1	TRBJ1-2	TGCGCCAGCAAAGAGACAGGTCCCCCTTATGGCTACACCTTC	CASKETGPPYGYTF
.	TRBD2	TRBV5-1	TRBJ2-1	TGCGCCAGCAGCGGCGGGACTAGCATTTTGAATGAGCAGTTCTTC	CASSGGTSILNEQFF
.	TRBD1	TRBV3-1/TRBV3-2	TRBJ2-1	TGTGCCAGCAGCCAGATCGGACAGGGGGCGACTGAGCAGTTCTTC	CASSQIGQGATEQFF
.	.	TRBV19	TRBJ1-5	TGTGCCAGTAGACCCCCGGGGGTCTATAGCAATCAGCCCCAGCATTTT	CASRPPGVYSNQPQHF
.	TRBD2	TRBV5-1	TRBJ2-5	TGCGCCAGCATGTTCGGGGGGGACCAAGAGACCCAGTACTTC	CASMFGGDQETQYF
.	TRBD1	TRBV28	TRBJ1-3	TGTGCCAGCAGTACGACAGGGGACAACTCTGGAAACACCATATATTTT	CASSTTGDNSGNTIYF
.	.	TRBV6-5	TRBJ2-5	TGTGCCAGCAGTTGGACAGAACGAGAGACCCAGTACTTC	CASSWTERETQYF
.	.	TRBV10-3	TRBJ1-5	TGTGCCATCAGTGAGTCTGCGGGGAATCAGCCCCAGCATTTT	CAISESAGNQPQHF
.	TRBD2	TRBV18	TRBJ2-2	TGTGCCAGCCCCGATAGCGGGAGCAACACCGGGGAGCTGTTTTTT	CASPDSGSNTGELFF
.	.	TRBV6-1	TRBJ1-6	TGTGCCAGCAGTGAAGGCGGGTACCGCGGTTCACCCCTCCACTTT	CASSEGGYRGSPLHF
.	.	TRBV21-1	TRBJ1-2	TGTGCCAGCAGGACAGGTGGCTACACCTTC	CASRTGGYTF
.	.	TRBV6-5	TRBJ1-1	TGTGCCGCCGCACGGGGATTGAACACTGAAGCTTTCTTT	CAAARGLNTEAFF
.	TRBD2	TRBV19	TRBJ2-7	TGTGCCAGTAGTACCTCTAGCGGGCGGACCTACGAGCAGTACTTC	CASSTSSGRTYEQYF
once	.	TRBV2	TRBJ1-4	TGTGCCAGCACTGGTCGGGGGGCACTTGAAAAACTGTTTTTT	CASTGRGALEKLFF
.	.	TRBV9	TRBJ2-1	TGTGCCAGCACCCCTTGGGCGGGTCCCAGAACCGACAATGAGCAGTTCTTC	CASTPWAGPRTDNEQFF
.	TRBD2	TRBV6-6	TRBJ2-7	TGTGCCAGCAGTTACTCCCGGGGGGGGGATTACGAGCAGTACTTC	CASSYSRGGDYEQYF
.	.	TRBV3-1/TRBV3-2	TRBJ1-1	TGTGCCAGCAGCCAAGATCGGGAGGGAAAAGCTTTCTTT	CASSQDREGKAFF
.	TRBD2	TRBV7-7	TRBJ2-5	TGTGCTAGCAGCTTACTAGCGGGCTCCCCTGAAACCCAGTACTTC	CASSLLAGSPETQYF
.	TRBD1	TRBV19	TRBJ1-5	TGTGCCAGTGTTACAGGGGGAAGGCAGCCCCAGCATTTT	CASVTGGRQPQHF
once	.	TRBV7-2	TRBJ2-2	TGTGCCAGCAGCTTAAACCCCGGACGAAGGGGCGGGGAGCTGTTTTTT	CASSLNPGRRGGELFF
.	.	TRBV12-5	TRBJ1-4	TGTGCTAGTGGTCTCTTGGGGGGGCGCGCCGAAAAACTGTTTTTT	CASGLLGGRAEKLFF
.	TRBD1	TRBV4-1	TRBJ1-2	TGCGCCAGCAGCCAAGGACAGGGGGCCTTCTATGGCTACACCTTC	CASSQGQGAFYGYTF
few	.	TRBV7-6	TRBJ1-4	TGTGCCAGCAGCCTAACGGGGGAAGTCGGACGAGAAAAACTGTTTTTT	CASSLTGEVGREKLFF
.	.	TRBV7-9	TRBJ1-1	TGTGCCACTTCAACTGGACAGACGAACACTGAAGCTTTCTTT	CATSTGQTNTEAFF
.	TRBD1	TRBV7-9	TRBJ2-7	TGTGCCAGCTCCTTGGACAGGTCCTACGAGCAGTACTTC	CASSLDRSYEQYF
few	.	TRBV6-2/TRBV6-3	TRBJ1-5	TGTGCCAGCAGTTACGGGGCAGGCAGGGGCCATCAGCCCCAGCATTTT	CASSYGAGRGHQPQHF
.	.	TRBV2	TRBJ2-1	TGTGCCAGCACCCGACAGGCTACCTACAATGAGCAGTTCTTC	CASTRQATYNEQFF
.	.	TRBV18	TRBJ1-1	TGTGCCAGCTCAACGGGTTTGAACACTGAAGCTTTCTTT	CASSTGLNTEAFF
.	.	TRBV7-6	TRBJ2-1	TGTGCCAGCAGCTTAGTGGGGGGAGGATTGGGTCATGAGCAGTTCTTC	CASSLVGGGLGHEQFF
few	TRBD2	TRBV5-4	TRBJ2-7	TGTGCCAGCAGAGCGGGGGCAGGGGATGGCTACGAGCAGTACTTC	CASRAGAGDGYEQYF
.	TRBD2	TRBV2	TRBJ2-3	TGTGCCAGCAGGCGGACTAGCGGAAACACAGATACGCAGTATTTT	CASRRTSGNTDTQYF
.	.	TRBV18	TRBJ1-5	TGTGCCAGCTCACCAACGGCAGATCGGGATCAGCCCCAGCATTTT	CASSPTADRDQPQHF
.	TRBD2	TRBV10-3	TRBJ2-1	TGTGCCATCAGCCCCACTAGCGGGGTTTACAATGAGCAGTTCTTC	CAISPTSGVYNEQFF
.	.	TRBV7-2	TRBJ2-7	TGTGCCAGCAGCTTAGATTGGTCGGGGGGCCTTCCCTACGAGCAGTACTTC	CASSLDWSGGLPYEQYF
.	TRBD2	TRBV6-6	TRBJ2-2	TGTGCCAGCAGTAGACTAGCGGGAGATAACACCGGGGAGCTGTTTTTT	CASSRLAGDNTGELFF
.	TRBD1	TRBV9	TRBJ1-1	TGTGCCAGCAGCCCCCGGCAGGGGGGGAACACTGAAGCTTTCTTT	CASSPRQGGNTEAFF
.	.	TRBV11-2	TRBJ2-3	TGTGCCAGCAGCCCTCCCGTTAGCACAGATACGCAGTATTTT	CASSPPVSTDTQYF
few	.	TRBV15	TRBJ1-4	TGTGCCACCAGCAGAGAAATGGGGCTTAATGAAAAACTGTTTTTT	CATSREMGLNEKLFF
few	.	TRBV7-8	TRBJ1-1	TGTGCCAGCAGCTTATTGGGAGTCAGAGGTACTGAAGCTTTCTTT	CASSLLGVRGTEAFF
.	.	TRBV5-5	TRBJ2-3	TGTGCCAGCACCAGGGGCGGATACACAGATACGCAGTATTTT	CASTRGGYTDTQYF